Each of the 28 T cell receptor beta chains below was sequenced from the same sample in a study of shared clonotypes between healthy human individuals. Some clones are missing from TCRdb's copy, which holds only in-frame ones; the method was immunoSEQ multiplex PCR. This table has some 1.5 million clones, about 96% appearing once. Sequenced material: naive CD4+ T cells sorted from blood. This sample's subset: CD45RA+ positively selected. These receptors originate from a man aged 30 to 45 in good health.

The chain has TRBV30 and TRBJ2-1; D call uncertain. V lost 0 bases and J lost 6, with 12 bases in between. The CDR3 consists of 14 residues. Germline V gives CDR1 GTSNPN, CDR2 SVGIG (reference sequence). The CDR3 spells CAWSVVLSGNEQFF. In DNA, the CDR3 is TGTGCCTGGAGTGTAGTATTATCCGGCAATGAGCAGTTCTTC.

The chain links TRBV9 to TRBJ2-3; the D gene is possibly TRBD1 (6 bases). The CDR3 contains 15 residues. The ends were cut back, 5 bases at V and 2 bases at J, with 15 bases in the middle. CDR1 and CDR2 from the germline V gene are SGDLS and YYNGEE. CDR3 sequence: CASSGPTGYTDTQYF. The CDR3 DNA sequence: TGTGCCAGCAGTGGACCTACAGGGTACACAGATACGCAGTATTTT.

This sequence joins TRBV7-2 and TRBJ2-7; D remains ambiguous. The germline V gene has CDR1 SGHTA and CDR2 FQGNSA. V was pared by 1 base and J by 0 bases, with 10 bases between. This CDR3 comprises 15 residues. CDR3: CASSLEAGSSYEQYF. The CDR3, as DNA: TGTGCCAGCAGCTTAGAGGCAGGTAGCTCCTACGAGCAGTACTTC. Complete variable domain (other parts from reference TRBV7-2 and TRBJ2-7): GAGVSQSPSNKVTEKGKDVELRCDPISGHTALYWYRQSLGQGLEFLIYFQGNSAPDKSGLPSDRFSAERTGGSVSTLTIQRTQQEDSAVYLCASSLEAGSSYEQYFGPGTRLTVT.

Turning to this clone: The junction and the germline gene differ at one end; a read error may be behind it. The CDR3 coding sequence is TGTGCTAGCAGCTTGGGCACCCCCGGGGAGCTGTTTTTT. Protein: CASSLGTPGELFF. The genes are TRBV7-7 and TRBJ2-2, with D unresolved. The CDR3 has 13 amino acids. Germline CDR1 SSHAT, CDR2 FNYEAQ (reference sequence).

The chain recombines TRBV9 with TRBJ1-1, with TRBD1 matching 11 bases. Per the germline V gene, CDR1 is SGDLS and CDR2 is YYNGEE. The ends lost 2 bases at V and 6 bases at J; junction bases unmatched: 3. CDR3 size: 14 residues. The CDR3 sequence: CASSVGTGGPEAFF. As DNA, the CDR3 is TGTGCCAGCAGCGTGGGGACAGGGGGTCCTGAAGCTTTCTTT.

CDR3 sequence (DNA): TGCGCCAGCAGCTTCCTAGCGGGAGATTACGAGCAGTACTTC. Translating gives CASSFLAGDYEQYF. This chain links TRBV5-1 with TRBJ2-7; 10 bases are shared with TRBD2. This CDR3 has 14 amino acids. V trimming: 2 bases; J trimming: 4 bases; junction bases outside the gene matches: 3. Per germline, CDR1 SGHRS and CDR2 YFSETQ.

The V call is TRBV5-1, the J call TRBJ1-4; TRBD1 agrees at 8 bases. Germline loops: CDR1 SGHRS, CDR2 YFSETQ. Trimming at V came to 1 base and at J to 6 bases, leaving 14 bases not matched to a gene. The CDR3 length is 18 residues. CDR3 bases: TGCGCCAGCAGCTTGAGGCCACCGGACAGGGAGGGAGATGAAAAACTGTTTTTT. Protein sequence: CASSLRPPDREGDEKLFF.

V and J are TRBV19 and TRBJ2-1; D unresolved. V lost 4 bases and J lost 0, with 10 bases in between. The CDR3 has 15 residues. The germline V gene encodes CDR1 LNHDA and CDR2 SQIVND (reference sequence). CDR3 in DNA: TGTGCCAGTAGTACTAGGCCCAGCTCCTACAATGAGCAGTTCTTC. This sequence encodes CASSTRPSSYNEQFF.

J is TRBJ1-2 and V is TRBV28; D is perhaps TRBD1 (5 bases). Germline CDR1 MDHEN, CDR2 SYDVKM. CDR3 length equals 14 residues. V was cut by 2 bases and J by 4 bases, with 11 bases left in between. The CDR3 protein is CASSLRGPGYGYTF. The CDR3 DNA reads TGTGCCAGCAGTTTAAGGGGACCGGGCTATGGCTACACCTTC.

The chain's CDR3 is CASSIISGSSYEQYF. CDR3 sequence (DNA): TGTGCCAGTAGTATCATTAGCGGGAGCTCCTACGAGCAGTACTTC. This sequence joins TRBV19 and TRBJ2-7, with 9 bases matching TRBD2. V shed 3 bases and J 0 bases; nucleotides not matched to a gene: 3. CDR3 size: 15 residues. CDR1 and CDR2 (germline): LNHDA, SQIVND (reference sequence).

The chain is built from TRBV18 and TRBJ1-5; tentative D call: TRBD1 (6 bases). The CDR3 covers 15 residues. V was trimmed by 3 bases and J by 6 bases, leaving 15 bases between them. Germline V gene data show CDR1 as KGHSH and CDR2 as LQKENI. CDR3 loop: CASSPRDILGQPQHF. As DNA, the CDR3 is TGTGCCAGCTCACCCCGGGACATATTGGGTCAGCCCCAGCATTTT.

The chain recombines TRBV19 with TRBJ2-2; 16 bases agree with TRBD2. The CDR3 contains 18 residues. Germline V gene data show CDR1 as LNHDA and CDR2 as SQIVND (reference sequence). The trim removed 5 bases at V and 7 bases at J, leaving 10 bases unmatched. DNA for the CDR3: TGTGCCAGTAGTCCAAGGGGACTAGCGGGAGGGCCGATCGGGGAGCTGTTTTTT. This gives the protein CASSPRGLAGGPIGELFF.

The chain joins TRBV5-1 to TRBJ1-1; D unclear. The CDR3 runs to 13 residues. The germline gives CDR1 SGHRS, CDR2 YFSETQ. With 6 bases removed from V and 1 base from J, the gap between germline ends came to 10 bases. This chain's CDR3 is CASNPGGNTEAFF. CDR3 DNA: TGCGCCAGCAACCCCGGCGGGAACACTGAAGCTTTCTTT.

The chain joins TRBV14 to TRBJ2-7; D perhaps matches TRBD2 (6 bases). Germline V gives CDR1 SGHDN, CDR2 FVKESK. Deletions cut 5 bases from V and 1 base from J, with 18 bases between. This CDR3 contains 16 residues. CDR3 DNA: TGTGCCAGCAGCAAGACGGGGGAGCCGCGGTCCTACGAGCAGTACTTC. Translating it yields CASSKTGEPRSYEQYF. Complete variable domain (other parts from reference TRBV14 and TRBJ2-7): EAGVTQFPSHSVIEKGQTVTLRCDPISGHDNLYWYRRVMGKEIKFLLHFVKESKQDESGMPNNRFLAERTGGTYSTLKVQPAELEDSGVYFCASSKTGEPRSYEQYFGPGTRLTVT.

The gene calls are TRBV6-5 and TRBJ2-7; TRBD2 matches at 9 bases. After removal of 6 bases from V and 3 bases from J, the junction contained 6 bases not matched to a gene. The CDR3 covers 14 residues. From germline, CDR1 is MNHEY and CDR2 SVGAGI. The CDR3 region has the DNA TGTGCCAGCAGCGTACGGACTAGCGTCTACGAGCAGTACTTC. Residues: CASSVRTSVYEQYF.

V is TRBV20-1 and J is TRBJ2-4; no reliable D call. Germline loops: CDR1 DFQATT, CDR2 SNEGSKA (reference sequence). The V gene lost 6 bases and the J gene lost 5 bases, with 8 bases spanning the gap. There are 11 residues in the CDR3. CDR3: CSAGRENIQYF. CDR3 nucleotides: TGCAGTGCCGGCCGGGAAAACATTCAGTACTTC.

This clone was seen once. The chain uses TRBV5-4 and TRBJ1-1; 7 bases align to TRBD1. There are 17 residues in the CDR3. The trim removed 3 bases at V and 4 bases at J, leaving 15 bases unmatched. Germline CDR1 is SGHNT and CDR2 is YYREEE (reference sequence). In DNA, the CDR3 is TGTGCCAGCAGCTCCCGACAGGGTAGTGGGGGGGGCACTGAAGCTTTCTTT. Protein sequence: CASSSRQGSGGGTEAFF.

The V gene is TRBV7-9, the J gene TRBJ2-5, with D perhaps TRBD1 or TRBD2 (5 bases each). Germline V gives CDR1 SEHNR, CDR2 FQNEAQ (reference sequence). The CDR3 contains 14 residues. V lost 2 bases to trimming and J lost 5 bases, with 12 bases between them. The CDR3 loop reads CASSLTRREETQYF. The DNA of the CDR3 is TGTGCCAGCAGCTTAACTCGCAGGGAGGAGACCCAGTACTTC.

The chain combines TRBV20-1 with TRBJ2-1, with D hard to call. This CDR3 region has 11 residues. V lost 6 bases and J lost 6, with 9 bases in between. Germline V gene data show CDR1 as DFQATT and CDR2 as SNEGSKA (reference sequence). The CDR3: CSASGVNEQFF. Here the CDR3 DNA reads TGCAGTGCGAGTGGGGTCAATGAGCAGTTCTTC.

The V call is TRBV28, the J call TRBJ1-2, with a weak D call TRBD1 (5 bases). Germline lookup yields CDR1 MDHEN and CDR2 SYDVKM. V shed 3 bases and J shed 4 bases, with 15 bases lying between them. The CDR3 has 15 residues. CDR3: CASSFPQGLSYGYTF. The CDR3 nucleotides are TGTGCCAGCAGTTTCCCCCAGGGATTAAGCTATGGCTACACCTTC.

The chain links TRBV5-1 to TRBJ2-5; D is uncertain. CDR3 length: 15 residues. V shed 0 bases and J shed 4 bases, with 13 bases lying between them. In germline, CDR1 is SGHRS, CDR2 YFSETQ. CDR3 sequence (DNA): TGCGCCAGCAGCTTGGATGGGTTTACCCGAGAGACCCAGTACTTC. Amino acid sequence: CASSLDGFTRETQYF.

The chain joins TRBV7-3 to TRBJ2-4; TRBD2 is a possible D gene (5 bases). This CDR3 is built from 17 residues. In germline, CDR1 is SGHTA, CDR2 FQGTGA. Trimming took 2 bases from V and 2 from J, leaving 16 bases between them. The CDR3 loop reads CASSLEGGRGSKNIQYF. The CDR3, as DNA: TGTGCCAGCAGCTTAGAGGGCGGGCGAGGATCCAAAAACATTCAGTACTTC.

Here the CDR3 DNA reads TGCGCCAGCAGCTTGTTTGGGACAGGGGGAGACTACGAGCAGTACTTC. It specifies CASSLFGTGGDYEQYF. The rearrangement uses TRBV5-1 and TRBJ2-7; 11 positions agree with TRBD1. The CDR3 loop spans 16 amino acids. V shed 1 base, J shed 3 bases, and the junction held 6 bases outside the gene matches. Germline V CDR1 and CDR2: SGHRS, YFSETQ.

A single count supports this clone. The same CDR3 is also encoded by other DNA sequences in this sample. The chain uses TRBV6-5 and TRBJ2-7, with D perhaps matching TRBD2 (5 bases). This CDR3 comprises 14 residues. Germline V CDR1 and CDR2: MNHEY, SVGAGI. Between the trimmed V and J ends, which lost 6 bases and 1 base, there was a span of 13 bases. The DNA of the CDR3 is TGTGCCAGCAGCTATTCGGCGGGTTCCTACGAGCAGTACTTC. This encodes CASSYSAGSYEQYF.

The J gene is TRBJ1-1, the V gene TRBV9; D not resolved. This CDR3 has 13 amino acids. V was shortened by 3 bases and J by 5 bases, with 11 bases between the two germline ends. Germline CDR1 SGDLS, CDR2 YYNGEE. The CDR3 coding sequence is TGTGCCAGCAGCGCCCGGTGGGGAACTGAAGCTTTCTTT. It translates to CASSARWGTEAFF.

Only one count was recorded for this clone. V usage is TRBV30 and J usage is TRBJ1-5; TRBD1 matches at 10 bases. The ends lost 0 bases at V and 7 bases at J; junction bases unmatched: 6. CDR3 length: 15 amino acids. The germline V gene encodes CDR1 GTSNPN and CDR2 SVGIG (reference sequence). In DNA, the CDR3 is TGTGCCTGGAGTGTATGGGGACAGGGGAACCAGCCCCAGCATTTT. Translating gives CAWSVWGQGNQPQHF. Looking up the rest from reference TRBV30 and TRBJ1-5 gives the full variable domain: SQTIHQWPATLVQPVGSPLSLECTVEGTSNPNLYWYRQAAGRGLQLLFYSVGIGQISSEVPQNLSASRPQDRQFILSSKKLLLSDSGFYLCAWSVWGQGNQPQHFGDGTRLSIL.

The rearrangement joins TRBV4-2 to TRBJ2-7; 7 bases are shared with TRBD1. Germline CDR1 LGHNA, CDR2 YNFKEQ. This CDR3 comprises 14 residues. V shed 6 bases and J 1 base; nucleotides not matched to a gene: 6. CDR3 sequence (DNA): TGTGCCAGCAGTTTTGGGGACAGTTCCTACGAGCAGTACTTC. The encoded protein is CASSFGDSSYEQYF.

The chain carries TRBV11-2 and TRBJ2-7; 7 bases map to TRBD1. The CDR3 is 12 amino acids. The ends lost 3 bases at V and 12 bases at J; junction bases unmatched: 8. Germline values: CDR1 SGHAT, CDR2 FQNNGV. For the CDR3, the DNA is TGTGCCAGCAGCTTTACCGGGACAGAGGTGTACTTC. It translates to CASSFTGTEVYF.